This T cell receptor beta chain was captured in a study of CD8+CD57+ T cells in acquired aplastic anemia. Whole-study context: Yields of DNA that came from sorted CD4+ and CD8+ cells averaged roughly 3.3 ug.

Many counts were recorded for this clonotype. Using genomic DNA as the template, TCR beta VDJ and CDR3 profiling was carried out. One entry per CDR3 protein results from TCRdb running MiXCR on the reads. The profile shows 150,000 to 200,000 distinct CDR3 sequences, roughly 50% of them singletons. Patients selected for sequencing had displayed CD8+CD57+ cell expansion by flow cytometry. Trimming removed 4 bases at V and 0 bases at J, with 13 bases between. The CDR3 loop spans 16 amino acids. CDR1 and CDR2 (germline): SGHRS, YFSETQ. This receptor was taken from a human donor with aplastic anemia. The chain has TRBV5-1 and TRBJ2-2; D possibly corresponds to TRBD2 (6 bases). The specimen sequenced was sorted CD4+, CD8+, or CD8+CD57+ T cells (not recorded which) from PBMCs. The CDR3 reads CASSRVGLANTGELFF. CDR3 nucleotides: TGCGCCAGCAGCCGGGTGGGACTCGCGAACACCGGGGAGCTGTTTTTT. The whole variable domain, remainder taken from reference TRBV5-1 and TRBJ2-2, is KAGVTQTPRYLIKTRGQQVTLSCSPISGHRSVSWYQQTPGQGLQFLFEYFSETQRNKGNFPGRFSGRQFSNSRSEMNVSTLELGDSALYLCASSRVGLANTGELFFGEGSRLTVL.